What follows are 18 T cell receptor beta chains derived from one specimen sequenced in a study of OX40 agonist ivuxolimab in advanced cancers. The table came from immunoSEQ multiplex PCR; TCRdb's copy has only in-frame clones and leaves some out. The sample shows about 46,000 clones, around nine tenths of them seen only once. Sequencing used CD4+ or CD8+ T cells sorted from blood, obtained in a trial of the OX40 agonist ivuxolimab. Every receptor here comes from an adult with an advanced solid tumor such as melanoma, head and neck, liver or kidney cancer.

The chain uses TRBV28 and TRBJ2-5, with D perhaps given as TRBD1 or TRBD2 (6 bases each). Between the trimmed V and J ends, which lost 5 bases and 5 bases, there was a span of 15 bases. The CDR3 extends over 14 amino acids. Germline lookup yields CDR1 MDHEN and CDR2 SYDVKM. CDR3 sequence: CASSRRGAGETQYF. CDR3 sequence (DNA): TGTGCCAGCAGTCGAAGGGGGGCAGGCGAGACCCAGTACTTC.

The J gene is TRBJ2-7, the V gene TRBV5-1, with a tentative D call TRBD2 (6 bases). Germline V gene sequence: CDR1 SGHRS, CDR2 YFSETQ. Trimming took off 4 bases at V and 7 bases at J, with 15 bases between the two ends. This CDR3 is built from 13 residues. The CDR3 is CASSPGVDGEQYF. The CDR3 DNA reads TGCGCCAGCAGCCCGGGAGTGGATGGAGAGCAGTACTTC.

The J gene is TRBJ2-7, the V gene TRBV19; the match to TRBD1 covers 7 bases. CDR3 length: 15 residues. Losses at the gene ends were 5 bases for V and 2 bases for J; bases not matched to a gene: 9. From germline, CDR1 is LNHDA and CDR2 SQIVND (reference sequence). DNA of the CDR3: TGTGCCAGTAGTCAACGGGACAGCCTTCCCTACGAGCAGTACTTC. Its protein product is CASSQRDSLPYEQYF.

This clone appeared a few times. V is TRBV7-3 and J is TRBJ1-2; 9 bases are a match to TRBD1. V was pared by 9 bases and J by 8 bases, with 13 bases of the junction left unmatched. The CDR3 totals 14 residues. The germline V gene has CDR1 SGHTA and CDR2 FQGTGA. The CDR3 nucleotides are TGTGCCAGTGACTCCGGGACAGGGTTCAACGGCTACACCTTC. It yields the protein CASDSGTGFNGYTF.

The CDR3 loop reads CASSQRGSGGVGRETQYF. DNA for the CDR3: TGTGCCAGCAGCCAGAGGGGTAGCGGGGGGGTAGGGAGAGAGACCCAGTACTTC. The genes are TRBV4-2 and TRBJ2-5; 11 bases agree with TRBD2. V lost 3 bases to trimming and J lost 4 bases; unmatched junction nucleotides: 13. The CDR3 covers 18 residues. Germline values: CDR1 LGHNA, CDR2 YNFKEQ.

The rearrangement uses TRBV6-1 and TRBJ1-3; D is ambiguous. The ends were cut back, 3 bases at V and 6 bases at J, with 30 bases in the middle. Germline V lookup: CDR1 MNHNS, CDR2 SASEGT. The CDR3 is made up of 20 amino acids. CDR3 in DNA: TGTGCCAGCAGTGATCGGAAGTTCGCAAACGGGTTCACGATAGAAAACACCATATATTTT. Protein sequence: CASSDRKFANGFTIENTIYF.

This chain links TRBV11-1 with TRBJ2-5, with D perhaps matching TRBD1 (6 bases). Germline values: CDR1 SGHAT, CDR2 FQDESV (reference sequence). The CDR3 totals 13 residues. The V end was cut by 5 bases, the J end by 9 bases, with 16 bases between. The CDR3 here is CASSKILSGAQYF. In nucleotides, the CDR3 is TGTGCCAGCAGCAAGATCCTGTCAGGGGCCCAGTACTTC.

This chain connects TRBV4-1 to TRBJ2-7, with TRBD2 matching over 7 bases. There are 16 residues in the CDR3. CDR1 MGHRA and CDR2 YSYEKL come from the germline V gene. V shed 5 bases and J 4 bases; nucleotides not matched to a gene: 14. The CDR3 DNA reads TGCGCCAGCAGCTTCAGCGACGGGGGGAATATATACGAGCAGTACTTC. Translating it yields CASSFSDGGNIYEQYF.

The CDR3 is CASTKQGAYNEQFF. The CDR3 DNA sequence: TGTGCCAGCACGAAACAGGGGGCGTACAATGAGCAGTTCTTC. V usage is TRBV6-5 and J usage is TRBJ2-1, with 9 bases matching TRBD1. Germline V gene data show CDR1 as MNHEY and CDR2 as SVGAGI. V shed 7 bases and J 4 bases; nucleotides not matched to a gene: 5. CDR3 length: 14 residues.

The chain recombines TRBV4-1 with TRBJ1-4, with a tentative D call TRBD1 (6 bases). This CDR3 is built from 15 residues. Deletions cut 6 bases from V and 1 base from J, with 12 bases between. In germline, CDR1 is MGHRA, CDR2 YSYEKL. CDR3 DNA: TGCGCCAGCAGACAAACAGGGTTAACTAATGAAAAACTGTTTTTT. Its translation: CASRQTGLTNEKLFF.

The chain links TRBV4-1 to TRBJ2-2; 10 positions agree with TRBD1. CDR1 is MGHRA, CDR2 YSYEKL, per germline. Unmatched junction bases numbered 6, after V lost 4 bases and J lost 7 bases. CDR3 size: 15 residues. The CDR3 sequence is CASSPPGQGYGELFF. The CDR3 DNA follows: TGCGCCAGCAGCCCGCCGGGACAGGGGTACGGGGAGCTGTTTTTT.

This clone appeared once. V usage is TRBV29-1 and J usage is TRBJ2-3; D is unclear. This CDR3 is built from 12 residues. V was clipped by 4 bases and J by 2 bases, with 7 bases between them. Germline V CDR1 and CDR2: SQVTM, ANQGSEA. The CDR3 loop reads CSVGMDTDTQYF. In DNA, the CDR3 is TGCAGCGTTGGAATGGACACAGATACGCAGTATTTT.

The V gene is TRBV18, the J gene TRBJ2-1; D ambiguous. Between the trimmed V and J ends, which lost 2 bases and 3 bases, there was a span of 14 bases. The CDR3 consists of 16 residues. CDR1 is KGHSH and CDR2 is LQKENI in the germline V gene. The CDR3 region is CASSPIGGMSYNEQFF. Here the CDR3 DNA reads TGTGCCAGCTCACCAATTGGTGGAATGAGCTACAATGAGCAGTTCTTC.

The rearrangement uses TRBV6-5 and TRBJ1-1; D is perhaps TRBD1 (6 bases). The CDR3 is made up of 13 amino acids. The V end was cut by 6 bases, the J end by 4 bases, with 12 bases between. CDR1 and CDR2 (germline): MNHEY, SVGAGI. Here the CDR3 DNA reads TGTGCCAGCAGAGACAGGTATGGCACTGAAGCTTTCTTT. It specifies CASRDRYGTEAFF.

J is TRBJ2-5 and V is TRBV5-1; no firm D call. This CDR3 spans 16 amino acids. From germline, CDR1 is SGHRS and CDR2 YFSETQ. V was shortened by 0 bases and J by 1 base, with 13 bases between the two germline ends. The CDR3 nucleotides are TGCGCCAGCAGCTTGGCGCCCGGAAACACCCAAGAGACCCAGTACTTC. Translating gives CASSLAPGNTQETQYF.

The chain links TRBV14 to TRBJ1-6, with unresolved D. The CDR3 contains 15 residues. Germline V gives CDR1 SGHDN, CDR2 FVKESK. V was trimmed by 2 bases and J by 9 bases, leaving 14 bases between them. CDR3 loop: CASSQWPEGTSPLHF. The CDR3 nucleotides read TGTGCCAGCAGCCAATGGCCTGAGGGTACTTCACCCCTCCACTTT.

This clone was seen just once. The rearrangement links TRBV27 to TRBJ1-1; D uncertain. In germline, CDR1 is MNHEY, CDR2 SMNVEV (reference sequence). Deletions cut 1 base from V and 0 bases from J, with 9 bases between. This CDR3 is built from 15 residues. The CDR3 region is CASSLYGNLNTEAFF. CDR3 nucleotide sequence: TGTGCCAGCAGTTTATATGGGAACCTGAACACTGAAGCTTTCTTT.

The chain is built from TRBV29-1 and TRBJ1-5; D not certain. The CDR3 loop spans 13 amino acids. The V and J ends lost 5 bases and 11 bases respectively, with 19 bases between them. CDR1 SQVTM and CDR2 ANQGSEA come from the germline V gene. For the CDR3, the DNA is TGCAGCGTTCGGACCACTGGGCAATCAGCCCAGCATTTT. Translated: CSVRTTGQSAQHF.